The 8 T cell receptor beta chains given below trace back to one sample, sequenced in a study of T cells after yellow fever vaccination. Using its own MiXCR run on the 5' RACE reads, TCRdb lists one record per CDR3 protein. The sample shows approximately 330,000 distinct CDR3 sequences, approximately 12% of them seen only once. The material was CD4+ T cells sorted from PBMCs, obtained 15 days after the yellow fever booster vaccination. These receptors were taken from a man between 18 and 35 years old who received the YFV17D yellow fever vaccine.

Ten or more counts support this clonotype. The rearrangement uses TRBV6-5 and TRBJ2-1; 8 positions agree with TRBD1. CDR1 is MNHEY, CDR2 SVGAGI, per germline. J lost 7 bases, V lost 2 bases, and 7 bases had no gene match. The CDR3 totals 15 residues. CDR3 sequence reads: CASSYAWTGTNEQFF. The CDR3 DNA sequence: TGTGCCAGCAGTTACGCTTGGACAGGGACTAATGAGCAGTTCTTC.

The chain has TRBV4-2 and TRBJ1-2; no definite D call. The CDR3 sequence is 13 residues long. Germline CDR1 is LGHNA and CDR2 is YNFKEQ. The V end was cut by 0 bases, the J end by 1 base, with 3 bases between. For the CDR3, the DNA is TGTGCCAGCAGCCAAGACAGTAACTATGGCTACACCTTC. Its protein product is CASSQDSNYGYTF.

There are a few counts of this clonotype. This chain connects TRBV4-1 to TRBJ2-7, with D possibly TRBD1 on 5 matching bases. The CDR3 consists of 15 residues. In germline, CDR1 is MGHRA, CDR2 YSYEKL. The V end lost 5 bases, the J end lost 3 bases, and 17 bases lay between the germline ends. The DNA of the CDR3 is TGCGCCAGCAGCGAGGTAGGTGACAGAGACTACGAGCAGTACTTC. Protein: CASSEVGDRDYEQYF.

A single count supports this clonotype. The CDR3 DNA sequence: TGTGCCAGCAGTCACGGTGTCGGACAGGGGGCGATGGGCTATGGCTACACCTTC. Translated, it gives CASSHGVGQGAMGYGYTF. The chain recombines TRBV12-3 or TRBV12-4 with TRBJ1-2; 11 bases agree with TRBD1. This CDR3 is built from 18 residues. J was trimmed by 4 bases and V by 5 bases; bases with no gene match: 15.

This clonotype was counted many times. The genes are TRBV6-2 or TRBV6-3 and TRBJ2-3, with D tentatively TRBD1 (6 bases). The CDR3 spans 12 residues. Germline lookup yields CDR1 MNHEY and CDR2 SVGEGT. V dropped 6 bases and J dropped 5 bases, with 9 bases sitting between them. The CDR3 sequence: CASRPTGDTQYF. Here the CDR3 DNA reads TGTGCCAGCAGACCGACAGGAGATACGCAGTATTTT.

The chain employs TRBV5-5 and TRBJ2-6; 11 positions match TRBD1. V was pared by 3 bases and J by 4 bases, with 9 bases of the junction left unmatched. The CDR3 loop spans 18 amino acids. Germline CDR1 is SGHKS and CDR2 is YYEKEE (reference sequence). CDR3 bases: TGTGCCAGCAGCTCGGACGGGACAGGGGGATGGGGGGCCAACGTCCTGACTTTC. It codes for CASSSDGTGGWGANVLTF. The entire variable domain, with the rest obtained from reference TRBV5-5 and TRBJ2-6, is as follows: DAGVTQSPTHLIKTRGQQVTLRCSPISGHKSVSWYQQVLGQGPQFIFQYYEKEERGRGNFPDRFSARQFPNYSSELNVNALLLGDSALYLCASSSDGTGGWGANVLTFGAGSRLTVL.

In this sample, this clonotype turned up a few times. CDR3 coding DNA: TGCGCCAGCAGCCGGGGGCAAGGGGGCACTCAGCCCCAGCATTTT. Its translation is CASSRGQGGTQPQHF. J is TRBJ1-5 and V is TRBV4-1, with 7 bases identical to TRBD1. Germline lookup yields CDR1 MGHRA and CDR2 YSYEKL. The CDR3 sequence is 15 residues long. With 4 bases clipped from V and 6 bases from J, the junction kept 9 bases outside the gene matches.

The chain joins TRBV6-2 or TRBV6-3 to TRBJ2-1; D perhaps matches TRBD2 (5 bases). The CDR3 consists of 16 residues. The germline V gene has CDR1 MNHEY and CDR2 SVGEGT. V lost 0 bases, J lost 12 bases, and 21 bases lay in between. The CDR3 loop is CASSYSLRVTTLGQFF. The CDR3 coding sequence is TGTGCCAGCAGTTACTCCTTGCGGGTTACAACCCTTGGGCAGTTCTTC.